This T cell receptor beta chain comes out of a study of blood T cell repertoires in COVID-19. Study summary: The United States, Italy and Spain supplied acute and convalescent COVID-19 samples. PBMCs, B-cell-depleted T cells, or T cells were the source of the cDNA or gDNA that made up the material.

Original handling: Amplification with reference gene primers provided the estimates of nucleated cell counts. Clones were read by immunoSEQ multiplex PCR, and TCRdb kept only the in-frame ones, dropping some. Clone size and V and J calls were adopted from that table, with D and trimming inferred from the DNA. The data hold roughly 200,000 clones, with 70% to 90% observed a single time. This clone was picked up one time. V was clipped by 4 bases and J by 8 bases; unmatched bases: 9. CDR1 and CDR2 from the germline V gene are SGHTS and YDEGEE. The CDR3 has 14 amino acids. Cohort 3 recovered donors had two negative PCRs, clearance, or symptom resolution.

The chain joins TRBV5-8 to TRBJ1-2; 9 bases match TRBD1. This TCR came from a man aged 35 to 55 who had recovered from COVID-19. Input material: PBMCs or T cells enriched from blood (not recorded which). The CDR3 coding sequence is TGTGCCAGCAGCCTCAACAGGGGGCGCATAGGCTACACCTTC. It specifies CASSLNRGRIGYTF.